The source of this T cell receptor beta chain is a study of response to subunit inactivated influenza vaccine (dated by TCRdb to 2017 to 2018). Study-wide context: Deep quantitative T cell receptor repertoire profiling was used in the study to track responses to a trivalent subunit inactivated influenza vaccine.

In regard to this clonotype: Its specific antigen is unknown. Base qualities are missing; no much larger clone stands one base away.

The research as a whole found: According to the authors, only a limited number of new T cells may be recruited by each seasonal influenza vaccination.

The CDR3 holds 17 amino acids from the cysteine to the phenylalanine. Kept here is only the CDR3 DNA, which spans 51 bases and is read in frame from base 1. The germline V gene (reference sequence) provides CDR1 DFQATT and CDR2 SNEGSKA. Trimming removed 2 bases from V and 0 bases from J, leaving 17 bases between the germline ends. Sample time point, as interpreted from the label and publication: 45 to 55 days after influenza vaccine administration. Libraries came from RT-PCR. TCRdb shows the sequencer as Illumina HiSeq 2500. TCRdb reprocessing: public reads trimmed at Q25 with fastp, clones called with MiXCR, in-frame beta chains kept. When rows share a CDR3 protein, they turn into one entry using the most common DNA and genes. Recorded for this sample are roughly 460,000 distinct CDR3 sequences; approximately 11% of them occurred a single time. The ten most abundant clones make up approximately 12% of the sample.

This TCR came from a man between 45 and 60 years old who received an inactivated influenza vaccine. Donor details come from another sample of the same person, matched by shared clones. The chain links TRBV20-1 with TRBJ2-4; the D segment could be TRBD2, given 6 matching bases. Sequences were derived from PBMCs from blood, sampled about 40 days after vaccination. For the CDR3, the sequence is CSARPHSGLLAKNIQYF. The nucleotides are TGCAGTGCTAGACCGCATTCGGGACTCCTAGCCAAAAACATTCAGTACTTC.